Listed below are T cell receptor beta chains from one sample, sequenced in a study of identical twins. TCRdb reprocessed the 5' RACE reads with MiXCR, giving one entry per CDR3 protein. The table shows hundreds of thousands of distinct CDR3 sequences, with about 14% occurring only once. Sequencing was done on a sample of memory (CD45RO+) T cells sorted from blood. Receptor source: a woman between 18 and 29 years old in good health. The CDR3 runs from the conserved cysteine through the conserved F or W. A D gene is named only where the DNA matches it firmly. Only some rows state a clone size, as once, few, many or a class for expanded clones.

.,few,TRBV12-3/TRBV12-4,TRBJ2-5,CASSLFSGSETQYF,TGTGCCAGCAGTTTATTCTCCGGGTCAGAGACCCAGTACTTC
.,.,TRBV12-3/TRBV12-4,TRBJ2-2,CASRERGSTGELFF,TGTGCCAGCAGAGAACGGGGAAGCACCGGGGAGCTGTTTTTT
.,.,TRBV29-1,TRBJ2-7,CSVFRDPEQYF,TGCAGCGTATTCCGGGATCCCGAGCAGTACTTC
TRBD1,many,TRBV7-9,TRBJ2-5,CASSLQGAETQYF,TGTGCCAGCAGCCTACAGGGGGCGGAGACCCAGTACTTC
.,few,TRBV7-2,TRBJ1-1,CASSLRRGITEAFF,TGTGCCAGCAGCTTACGACGGGGGATCACTGAAGCTTTCTTT
.,.,TRBV5-1,TRBJ2-3,CASSSVATDTQYF,TGCGCCAGCAGCTCGGTTGCCACAGATACGCAGTATTTT
.,many,TRBV10-3,TRBJ2-3,CAISAGKLGDTQYF,TGTGCCATCAGTGCCGGGAAATTAGGCGATACGCAGTATTTT
TRBD2,.,TRBV11-2,TRBJ2-3,CASSTRLAGGYGADTQYF,TGTGCCAGCAGCACCAGACTAGCGGGAGGGTATGGCGCAGATACGCAGTATTTT
.,few,TRBV2,TRBJ1-1,CAAPLRRTNTEAFF,TGTGCCGCCCCGCTTCGGCGGACTAACACTGAAGCTTTCTTT
TRBD2,many,TRBV5-1,TRBJ2-5,CASSYARASGMIQETQYF,TGCGCCAGCAGTTACGCAAGGGCTAGCGGGATGATCCAAGAGACCCAGTACTTC
TRBD1,.,TRBV29-1,TRBJ1-1,CSVGGTGGVKTEAFF,TGCAGCGTTGGGGGGACAGGGGGCGTAAAAACTGAAGCTTTCTTT
TRBD2,few,TRBV27,TRBJ2-1,CASSLYGLREGFLDNEQFF,TGTGCCAGCAGTTTATATGGGCTGCGGGAGGGGTTCTTAGACAATGAGCAGTTCTTC
.,many,TRBV7-9,TRBJ1-5,CASSRTGSNQPQHF,TGTGCCAGCAGCCGGACGGGTAGCAATCAGCCCCAGCATTTT
.,.,TRBV12-3/TRBV12-4,TRBJ1-2,CASSSGVGYTF,TGTGCCAGCAGTTCGGGGGTCGGCTACACCTTC
.,few,TRBV7-2,TRBJ2-7,CASSLLVGIYEQYF,TGTGCCAGCAGCTTGCTGGTGGGTATCTACGAGCAGTACTTC
TRBD1,few,TRBV6-2/TRBV6-3,TRBJ1-2,CASTDRAWGYTF,TGTGCCAGCACCGACAGGGCGTGGGGCTACACCTTC
TRBD2,.,TRBV7-9,TRBJ2-2,CASSSSGTSRGGELFF,TGTGCCAGCAGCTCCTCCGGGACTAGCCGGGGCGGGGAGCTGTTTTTT
TRBD1,many,TRBV5-1,TRBJ2-1,CASSFTDRENNEQFF,TGCGCCAGCAGCTTCACGGACAGGGAAAACAATGAGCAGTTCTTC
.,many,TRBV5-1,TRBJ2-3,CASSASSDTQYF,TGCGCCAGCAGCGCGAGCTCAGATACGCAGTATTTT
TRBD1,.,TRBV6-1,TRBJ2-7,CASSEDMDRAGYEQYF,TGTGCCAGCAGTGAGGATATGGACAGGGCGGGCTACGAGCAGTACTTC
.,.,TRBV11-3,TRBJ1-4,CASSSDSAATNEKLFF,TGTGCCAGCAGCTCGGACAGCGCCGCAACTAATGAAAAACTGTTTTTT
TRBD1,.,TRBV12-3/TRBV12-4,TRBJ2-2,CASSPRTGHRPGELFF,TGTGCCAGCAGTCCCCGGACAGGGCATCGTCCCGGGGAGCTGTTTTTT
TRBD1,.,TRBV18,TRBJ1-2,CASSQLRQGSNYGYTF,TGTGCCAGCTCACAGCTTCGACAGGGCAGTAACTATGGCTACACCTTC
TRBD2,.,TRBV5-1,TRBJ2-7,CASSLEASGYYEQYF,TGCGCCAGCAGCTTGGAGGCTAGCGGTTACTACGAGCAGTACTTC
.,many,TRBV12-3/TRBV12-4,TRBJ1-5,CASSPLRTAPQHF,TGTGCCAGCAGTCCGCTTCGGACAGCGCCCCAGCATTTT
TRBD2,.,TRBV7-2,TRBJ2-1,CASSLRLGGTSGSHEQFF,TGTGCCAGCAGCTTACGCTTGGGGGGGACTAGCGGGAGCCACGAGCAGTTCTTC
.,many,TRBV10-3,TRBJ1-1,CAISESGLNTEAFF,TGTGCCATCAGTGAGTCGGGTCTTAACACTGAAGCTTTCTTT
.,.,TRBV3-1,TRBJ2-6,CASSQAGVWANVLTF,TGTGCCAGCAGCCAAGCCGGAGTCTGGGCCAACGTCCTGACTTTC
.,.,TRBV5-5,TRBJ2-3,CASSLADEDTQYF,TGTGCCAGCAGCTTGGCGGACGAAGATACGCAGTATTTT
.,few,TRBV6-2/TRBV6-3,TRBJ2-1,CATGGLAAQQFF,TGTGCCACCGGGGGGCTAGCGGCCCAGCAGTTCTTC
TRBD1,.,TRBV6-1,TRBJ2-1,CASSAPQGLGILYNEQFF,TGTGCCAGCAGTGCGCCACAGGGGCTGGGGATTCTATACAATGAGCAGTTCTTC
TRBD1,many,TRBV5-1,TRBJ2-4,CASSLTTGVDIQYF,TGCGCCAGCAGCTTGACGACAGGGGTGGACATTCAGTACTTC
.,.,TRBV6-6,TRBJ2-7,CASQSGGAYEQYF,TGTGCCAGCCAAAGTGGAGGGGCCTACGAGCAGTACTTC
.,.,TRBV7-8,TRBJ2-1,CASSLGQGGLDEQFF,TGTGCCAGCAGCTTAGGGCAGGGAGGTTTGGATGAGCAGTTCTTC
.,.,TRBV5-1,TRBJ2-1,CASSRGLTGSSSYNEQFF,TGCGCCAGCAGCCGAGGCCTGACTGGATCGAGCTCCTACAATGAGCAGTTCTTC
TRBD1,many,TRBV12-3/TRBV12-4,TRBJ2-5,CASSHQGEETQYF,TGTGCCAGCAGTCACCAGGGGGAGGAGACCCAGTACTTC
TRBD2,few,TRBV7-2,TRBJ2-1,CASTSGIGSGRHQFF,TGTGCCAGCACCTCCGGAATCGGTAGCGGGAGGCACCAGTTCTTC
TRBD1,.,TRBV20-1,TRBJ2-7,CSAQGQGAYEQYF,TGCAGTGCTCAGGGACAGGGGGCATACGAGCAGTACTTC
.,many,TRBV7-9,TRBJ1-4,CASSPDEKLFF,TGTGCCAGCAGCCCCGATGAAAAACTGTTTTTT